Listed below are T cell receptor beta chains from one sample, sequenced in a study of CD8 T cells in ankylosing spondylitis. TCRdb fed the 5' RACE reads into MiXCR, producing one record per CDR3 protein. The sample has roughly 130,000 distinct CDR3 sequences; around 7% are singletons. The sequenced material came from blood, either unsorted or a sorted T cell fraction (not recorded which). The receptor set was obtained from a male donor with ankylosing spondylitis or in good health (not recorded which). Each CDR3 is given with its conserved first and last residue. A D gene is named only where the DNA matches it firmly. Some rows have no size entry. The others give once, few or many, or a class for an expanded clone.

j_gene: TRBJ1-4; v_gene: TRBV20-1; d_gene: NA; abundance: NA; CDR3aa: CSAVRWGKEKLFF; CDR3nt: TGCAGTGCTGTACGCTGGGGGAAGGAAAAACTGTTTTTT
j_gene: TRBJ1-5; v_gene: TRBV10-3; d_gene: NA; abundance: many; CDR3aa: CAISGYGENQPQHF; CDR3nt: TGTGCCATCAGTGGATATGGCGAGAATCAGCCCCAGCATTTT
j_gene: TRBJ1-5; v_gene: TRBV18; d_gene: NA; abundance: NA; CDR3aa: CASSPTGDHPQHF; CDR3nt: TGTGCCAGCTCACCGACGGGCGATCATCCCCAGCATTTT
j_gene: TRBJ2-3; v_gene: TRBV12-3/TRBV12-4; d_gene: NA; abundance: many; CDR3aa: CASTTGSTDTQYF; CDR3nt: TGTGCCAGTACAACCGGGAGCACAGATACGCAGTATTTT
j_gene: TRBJ1-5; v_gene: TRBV5-1; d_gene: TRBD1; abundance: many; CDR3aa: CASSLQGYSNQPQHF; CDR3nt: TGCGCCAGCAGCCTACAGGGGTATAGCAATCAGCCCCAGCATTTT
j_gene: TRBJ1-1; v_gene: TRBV20-1; d_gene: TRBD1; abundance: many; CDR3aa: CTGGRGTEAFF; CDR3nt: TGCACAGGGGGCAGGGGCACTGAAGCTTTCTTT
j_gene: TRBJ1-1; v_gene: TRBV4-1; d_gene: NA; abundance: many; CDR3aa: CASSQGAGNTEAFF; CDR3nt: TGCGCCAGCAGCCAAGGGGCGGGGAACACTGAAGCTTTCTTT
j_gene: TRBJ2-1; v_gene: TRBV7-9; d_gene: TRBD2; abundance: many; CDR3aa: CASSLVGASGAYNEQFF; CDR3nt: TGTGCCAGCAGCTTAGTGGGTGCTAGCGGGGCCTACAATGAGCAGTTCTTC
j_gene: TRBJ2-2; v_gene: TRBV2; d_gene: NA; abundance: many; CDR3aa: CASSARTLNTGELFF; CDR3nt: TGTGCCAGCAGTGCTCGGACACTAAACACCGGGGAGCTGTTTTTT
j_gene: TRBJ2-5; v_gene: TRBV20-1; d_gene: TRBD2; abundance: many; CDR3aa: CSATPGTSGSKETQYF; CDR3nt: TGCAGTGCTACCCCCGGGACTAGCGGTTCGAAAGAGACCCAGTACTTC
j_gene: TRBJ2-1; v_gene: TRBV20-1; d_gene: NA; abundance: many; CDR3aa: CSAQGTSVPNEQFF; CDR3nt: TGCAGTGCTCAAGGGACCAGCGTCCCGAATGAGCAGTTCTTC
j_gene: TRBJ2-3; v_gene: TRBV12-3/TRBV12-4; d_gene: TRBD1; abundance: many; CDR3aa: CASSPRTGVGTQYF; CDR3nt: TGTGCCAGCAGTCCTCGGACAGGGGTTGGGACGCAGTATTTT
j_gene: TRBJ2-7; v_gene: TRBV20-1; d_gene: NA; abundance: NA; CDR3aa: CSAGPEVGGSDEQYF; CDR3nt: TGCAGTGCTGGGCCCGAGGTAGGCGGCTCTGACGAGCAGTACTTC
j_gene: TRBJ2-2; v_gene: TRBV5-6; d_gene: NA; abundance: once; CDR3aa: CASSWSQGAGELFF; CDR3nt: TGTGCCAGCAGCTGGTCCCAGGGCGCCGGGGAGCTGTTTTTT
j_gene: TRBJ2-1; v_gene: TRBV5-1; d_gene: NA; abundance: many; CDR3aa: CASSPQGYNEQFF; CDR3nt: TGCGCCAGCAGCCCACAGGGTTACAATGAGCAGTTCTTC